This T cell receptor (beta chain) was captured in a study of HIV-infected patients and healthy controls. General study results and limits: Study cohorts differed slightly in age and sex, but this did not explain diversity differences.

This clonotype is termed medium-sized (0.01 to 0.1%). Its antigen is not identified. Roughly three months, about 14 weeks, into antiretroviral therapy, follow-up blood was collected. All unsorted peripheral T cells were captured because whole blood was used without fractionation. Reverse transcription used 450 to 500 ng RNA and constant-region primers for alpha and beta. Each of the alpha and beta chains got its own library through chain-specific third strand synthesis with indices. A 12-nucleotide barcode per molecule came from two concatenated random hexamers added pre-amplification. TCRdb reprocessed the 5' RACE reads via MiXCR and lists one record per CDR3 protein. The sample holds about 8,600 distinct CDR3 sequences; 8.7% are singletons and the top ten take less than 25%. Sequenced material: blood, taken during antiretroviral therapy. The TCR sequence derives from an adult with HIV infection.

The CDR3 protein is CASSGVATNEKLFF. The CDR3 nucleotides read TGTGCCAGCAGCGGAGTAGCAACTAATGAAAAACTGTTTTTT. The rearrangement uses TRBV9 and TRBJ1-4; D is uncertain. This CDR3 is 14 amino acids long. Trimming stripped 3 bases from V and 0 bases from J, with 6 bases between. CDR1 is SGDLS, CDR2 YYNGEE, per germline.